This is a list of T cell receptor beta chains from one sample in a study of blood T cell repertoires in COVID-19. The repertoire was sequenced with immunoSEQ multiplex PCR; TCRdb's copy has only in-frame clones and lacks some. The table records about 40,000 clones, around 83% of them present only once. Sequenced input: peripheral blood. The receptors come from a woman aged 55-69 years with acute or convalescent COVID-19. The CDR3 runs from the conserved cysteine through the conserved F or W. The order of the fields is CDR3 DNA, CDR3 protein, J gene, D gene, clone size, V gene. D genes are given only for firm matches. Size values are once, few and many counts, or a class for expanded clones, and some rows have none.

TGTGCCAGCAGCCAAGATAAGAGTAGCGGGGTTTCCTACGAGCAGTACTTC | CASSQDKSSGVSYEQYF | TRBJ2-7 | TRBD2 | NA | TRBV4-2
TGTGCCAGCAGTTTTTCAGGGGGAACTGGCTACACCTTC | CASSFSGGTGYTF | TRBJ1-2 | TRBD1 | once | TRBV27
TGTGCCAGCAAATTAGGGGGTATGAACACTGAAGCTTTCTTT | CASKLGGMNTEAFF | TRBJ1-1 | NA | NA | TRBV27
TGTGCCAGCTCACCCTCAGAGGGACTATCGGGGTTCTTC | CASSPSEGLSGFF | TRBJ2-1 | TRBD2 | once | TRBV18
TGTGCCAGCAGCGCCGGGACAGGGGGCAATGGCTACACCTTC | CASSAGTGGNGYTF | TRBJ1-2 | TRBD1 | NA | TRBV7-8
TGTGCCAGCAGCTTATCATCTAGCCAAGAGACCCAGTACTTC | CASSLSSSQETQYF | TRBJ2-5 | NA | NA | TRBV7-2
TGTGCCTGGAGTGGTATTACTAGCGGAAGCTACGAGCAGTACTTC | CAWSGITSGSYEQYF | TRBJ2-7 | TRBD2 | NA | TRBV30
TGTGCCAGTAGTATAGATCCGGGATTAGGGCACACGAGCACAGATACGCAGTATTTT | CASSIDPGLGHTSTDTQYF | TRBJ2-3 | NA | NA | TRBV19
TGTGCCAGCAGCTTCCTAACGGGACAGCGAAGGGCAACTAATGAAAAACTGTTTTTT | CASSFLTGQRRATNEKLFF | TRBJ1-4 | TRBD1 | NA | TRBV7-2
TGCGCCAGCAGCCAGACAGTGCACAATGAGCAGTTCTTC | CASSQTVHNEQFF | TRBJ2-1 | NA | NA | TRBV5-1
TGTGCCACCAGTGACCCGGGGGACCGCACAGATACGCAGTATTTT | CATSDPGDRTDTQYF | TRBJ2-3 | NA | NA | TRBV24-1
TGTGCCAGCAGGACGGGTGGGGCGGGCAATCAGCCCCAGCATTTT | CASRTGGAGNQPQHF | TRBJ1-5 | NA | NA | TRBV28
TGTGCCAGCAGTTTACTCGTTGGCGGGGCTGATCAGCCCCAGCATTTT | CASSLLVGGADQPQHF | TRBJ1-5 | NA | NA | TRBV28
TGCAGCGTTGTCCTAGCGGGGGGTAGCACAGATACGCAGTATTTT | CSVVLAGGSTDTQYF | TRBJ2-3 | TRBD2 | NA | TRBV29-1
TGTGCCAGCAGCTTAGGGACAGGGGGCTCACCCCTCCACTTT | CASSLGTGGSPLHF | TRBJ1-6 | TRBD1 | once | TRBV7-9
TGTGCCTGGAGTGGTGCTAGCGGGAAAGTCTGCACAGATACGCAGTATTTT | CAWSGASGKVCTDTQYF | TRBJ2-3 | TRBD2 | once | TRBV30
TGTGCCAGTAGTAGACAGGGGGCCCACGAGCAGTACTTC | CASSRQGAHEQYF | TRBJ2-7 | TRBD1 | few | TRBV19
TGTGCCAGCAGTTTATCTTTGTCACTGAGTTCACCCCTCCACTTT | CASSLSLSLSSPLHF | TRBJ1-6 | NA | NA | TRBV27
TGTGCCAGCAGCCAAGATTTGAGCAGGGCGGATTCTGGCTACACCTTC | CASSQDLSRADSGYTF | TRBJ1-2 | NA | NA | TRBV4-2
TGTGCCAGCAGCGGGGACAGGGGGTCGGGCACTGAAGCTTTCTTT | CASSGDRGSGTEAFF | TRBJ1-1 | TRBD1 | NA | TRBV7-3
TGTGCCAGCAGGGTATTACAGGGCTGGGAGACCCAGTACTTC | CASRVLQGWETQYF | TRBJ2-5 | NA | NA | TRBV6-5
TGTGCCAGTAGTATTGGGTCGACAGGGAACACCGGGGAGCTGTTTTTT | CASSIGSTGNTGELFF | TRBJ2-2 | NA | NA | TRBV19